The clone carrying this T cell receptor beta chain was picked up many times. Time point: newly diagnosed GD, antithyroid drugs for less than 3 months. PBMC-extracted RNA yielded the TCR library. The data stem from a study of regulatory T cells in long-lasting Graves disease. Building of the TCR beta libraries involved iRepertoire HTBI primers and Arm-PCR of CDR3 regions. One entry per CDR3 protein, called by TCRdb with MiXCR from the multiplex PCR reads. The sample consists of some 500,000 distinct CDR3 sequences, roughly 12% of them appearing once. The V gene lost 0 bases and the J gene lost 7 bases, with 6 bases spanning the gap. This CDR3 region has 12 residues. Germline loops: CDR1 KGHDR, CDR2 SFDVKD. This sample also appeared in a second study, on T cells in Graves' hyperthyroidism and ophthalmopathy.

The sequence was obtained from a man aged 25-45 years with Graves disease. The V gene is TRBV24-1, the J gene TRBJ2-7; D not resolved. The sequenced sample was peripheral blood mononuclear cells (PBMCs), obtained at new diagnosis, from a patient treated with antithyroid drugs. CDR3 amino acids: CATSDLAAEQYF. In DNA form, the CDR3 reads TGTGCCACCAGTGATTTGGCCGCGGAGCAGTACTTC.